The 7 T cell receptor beta chains below come from one sample, sequenced in a study of blood T cell repertoires in COVID-19 (dated by TCRdb to 2018 to 2021). The receptor library was made with the immunoSEQ multiplex PCR assay. Sourced from immuneACCESS, this table was stored by TCRdb with only in-frame sequences that have V and J called. A share of the clones is absent; for the studies checked, an unresolved V gene accounts for under half, and the remainder has no known explanation. Counted in this sample were about 150,000 clones; roughly 81% of them appeared once. Around 2.7% of the sample comes from the top ten. Sequencing used peripheral blood. The receptors were sampled from a woman aged 80 or older with COVID-19, enrolled during active disease.

The chain employs TRBV7-2 and TRBJ2-5, with D maybe TRBD2 (7 bases). Germline-derived CDR1 and CDR2 are SGHTA and FQGNSA. The length of the CDR3 is 16 residues. V was clipped by 4 bases and J by 4 bases, with 19 bases between them. CDR3 loop: CASSYPRRGAVETQYF. CDR3 in DNA: TGTGCCAGCAGCTACCCACGACGGGGGGCCGTAGAGACCCAGTACTTC.

This rearrangement joins TRBV5-4 to TRBJ1-2; 9 nucleotides line up with TRBD1. The CDR3 is made up of 15 amino acids. Germline V CDR1 and CDR2: SGHNT, YYREEE (reference sequence). V shed 3 bases and J 4 bases; nucleotides not matched to a gene: 7. Here the CDR3 reads CASSSQGALPYGYTF. The CDR3 coding sequence is TGTGCCAGCAGCTCACAGGGGGCACTACCCTATGGCTACACCTTC. Based on the CDR3 plus reference TRBV5-4 and TRBJ1-2, the full variable domain is ETGVTQSPTHLIKTRGQQVTLRCSSQSGHNTVSWYQQALGQGPQFIFQYYREEENGRGNFPPRFSGLQFPNYSSELNVNALELDDSALYLCASSSQGALPYGYTFGSGTRLTVV.

The chain has TRBV12-3 or TRBV12-4 and TRBJ2-7, with D possibly TRBD1 on 5 matching bases. This CDR3 is 13 amino acids long. Trimming cost V 3 bases and J 3 bases, with 9 bases left between them. CDR3 coding DNA: TGTGCCAGCAGTTTCGGACACCGCTACGAGCAGTACTTC. Translating it yields CASSFGHRYEQYF.

The J gene is TRBJ2-7, the V gene TRBV7-6; 9 bases match TRBD2. The CDR3 is made up of 16 amino acids. Trimming removed 5 bases from V and 0 bases from J; junction bases left unmatched: 8. Looked up from germline, CDR1 is SGHVS and CDR2 is FNYEAQ. CDR3 DNA sequence: TGTGCCAGCAGCCCAGGTGGGCGGGGGGGCTCCTACGAGCAGTACTTC. This gives the protein CASSPGGRGGSYEQYF.

This rearrangement joins TRBV10-3 to TRBJ1-5; D possibly corresponds to TRBD1 (5 bases). CDR1 and CDR2 from the germline V gene are ENHRY and SYGVKD. Trimming left V 11 bases short and J 3 bases short, with 14 bases between. This CDR3 has 13 amino acids. The chain's CDR3 is CAAAPGNNQPQHF. The CDR3 nucleotides are TGTGCCGCGGCCCCAGGGAACAATCAGCCCCAGCATTTT.

The chain uses TRBV2 and TRBJ2-5; 10 bases are shared with TRBD1. The V and J ends lost 4 bases and 3 bases, in that order; junction bases with no gene match: 5. Germline lookup yields CDR1 SNHLY and CDR2 FYNNEI. The length of the CDR3 is 15 residues. DNA for the CDR3: TGTGCCAGCAGTGTATTCGGGACAGGGGAAGAGACCCAGTACTTC. Translating it yields CASSVFGTGEETQYF.

The genes are TRBV10-3 and TRBJ2-5; 8 bases match TRBD2. Germline CDR1 and CDR2: ENHRY and SYGVKD. The CDR3 is 16 residues long. The V segment lost 3 bases and the J segment 4 bases; nucleotides outside the gene matches: 10. In nucleotides, the CDR3 is TGTGCCATCAGTGATGATACGGGAGGGGTGAGAGAGACCCAGTACTTC. Its protein is CAISDDTGGVRETQYF.